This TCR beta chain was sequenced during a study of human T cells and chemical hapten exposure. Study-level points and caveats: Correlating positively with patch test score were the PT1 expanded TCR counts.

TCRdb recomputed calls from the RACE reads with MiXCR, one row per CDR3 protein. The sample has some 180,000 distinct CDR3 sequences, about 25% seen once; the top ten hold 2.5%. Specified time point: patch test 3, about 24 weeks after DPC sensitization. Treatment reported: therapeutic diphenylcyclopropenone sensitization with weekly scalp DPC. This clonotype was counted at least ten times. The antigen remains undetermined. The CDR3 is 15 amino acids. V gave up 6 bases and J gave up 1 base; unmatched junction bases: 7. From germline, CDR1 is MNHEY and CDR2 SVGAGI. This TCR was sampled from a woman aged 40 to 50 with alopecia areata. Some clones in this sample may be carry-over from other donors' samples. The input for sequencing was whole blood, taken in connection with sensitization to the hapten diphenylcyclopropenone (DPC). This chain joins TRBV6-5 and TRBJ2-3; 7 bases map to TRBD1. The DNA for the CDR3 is TGTGCCAGCAGGCTCCGACAGGGAGGCACAGATACGCAGTATTTT. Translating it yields CASRLRQGGTDTQYF.